The clone carrying this T cell receptor (beta chain) was counted ten times or more. The sample belongs to a study of T cells in Graves' hyperthyroidism and ophthalmopathy. The germline V gene has CDR1 DFQATT and CDR2 SNEGSKA (reference sequence). CDR3 length: 12 amino acids. Using RNA transcripts as the source, TCR beta CDR3 regions were amplified. Carried out on the TCR CDR3, a first-round RT-PCR used the HTBI primer set. TCRdb re-derived calls from the multiplex PCR reads in MiXCR, one entry per CDR3 protein. Of over 700,000 distinct CDR3 sequences in the sample, 38% were seen once. This clonotype originated in a man younger than 30 with Graves' hyperthyroidism. The chain joins TRBV20-1 to TRBJ2-7; possibly TRBD2 for D (6 bases). The sequenced material came from blood. CDR3 sequence reads: CSVDRGSYEQYF. The CDR3, as DNA: TGCAGCGTTGATCGGGGGTCCTACGAGCAGTACTTC.